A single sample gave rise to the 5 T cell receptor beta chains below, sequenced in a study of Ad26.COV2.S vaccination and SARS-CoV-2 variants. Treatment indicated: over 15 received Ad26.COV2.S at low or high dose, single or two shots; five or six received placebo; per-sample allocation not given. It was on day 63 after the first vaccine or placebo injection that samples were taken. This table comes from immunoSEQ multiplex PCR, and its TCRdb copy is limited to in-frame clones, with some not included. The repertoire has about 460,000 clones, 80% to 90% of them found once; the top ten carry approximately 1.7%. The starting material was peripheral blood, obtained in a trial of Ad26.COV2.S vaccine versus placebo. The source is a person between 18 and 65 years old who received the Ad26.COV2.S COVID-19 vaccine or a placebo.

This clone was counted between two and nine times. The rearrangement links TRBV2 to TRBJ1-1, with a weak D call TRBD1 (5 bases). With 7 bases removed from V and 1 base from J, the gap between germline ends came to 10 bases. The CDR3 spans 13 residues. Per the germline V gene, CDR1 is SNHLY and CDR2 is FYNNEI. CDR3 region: CASTGAENTEAFF. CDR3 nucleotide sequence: TGTGCCAGCACTGGGGCTGAGAACACTGAAGCTTTCTTT. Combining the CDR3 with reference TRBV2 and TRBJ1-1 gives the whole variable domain EPEVTQTPSHQVTQMGQEVILRCVPISNHLYFYWYRQILGQKVEFLVSFYNNEISEKSEIFDDQFSVERPDGSNFTLKIRSTKLEDSAMYFCASTGAENTEAFFGQGTRLTVV.

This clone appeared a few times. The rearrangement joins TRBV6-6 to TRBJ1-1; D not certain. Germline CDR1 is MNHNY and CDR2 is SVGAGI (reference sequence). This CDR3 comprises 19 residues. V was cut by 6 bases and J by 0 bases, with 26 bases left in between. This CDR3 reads CASSRRTNAGKGLNTEAFF. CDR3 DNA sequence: TGTGCCAGCAGCCGAAGAACAAACGCTGGGAAAGGCTTGAACACTGAAGCTTTCTTT.

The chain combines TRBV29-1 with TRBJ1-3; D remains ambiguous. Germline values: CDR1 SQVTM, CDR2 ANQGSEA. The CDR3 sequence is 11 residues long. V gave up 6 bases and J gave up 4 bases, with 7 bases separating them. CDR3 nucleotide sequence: TGCAGCGTCCTGGTGGGAAACACCATATATTTT. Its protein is CSVLVGNTIYF.

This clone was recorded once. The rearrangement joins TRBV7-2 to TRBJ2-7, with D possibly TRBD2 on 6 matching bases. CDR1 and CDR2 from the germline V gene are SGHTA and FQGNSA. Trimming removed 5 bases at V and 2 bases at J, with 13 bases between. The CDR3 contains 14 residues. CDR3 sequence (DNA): TGTGCCAGCAGCGTCACCGGGACTGCCTACGAGCAGTACTTC. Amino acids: CASSVTGTAYEQYF.

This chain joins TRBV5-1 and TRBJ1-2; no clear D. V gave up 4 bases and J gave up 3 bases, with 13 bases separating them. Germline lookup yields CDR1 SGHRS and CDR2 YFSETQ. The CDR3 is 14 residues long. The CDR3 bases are TGCGCCAGCAGCGAAGAGCAGCTCCACTATGGCTACACCTTC. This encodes CASSEEQLHYGYTF.